This T cell receptor beta chain originates from a study of T cells in Graves' hyperthyroidism and ophthalmopathy (dated by TCRdb to the late 2010s). Concerning the study at large: Peripheral blood samples were taken at the time of initial diagnosis, prior to any treatment. According to the paper, TCR Vbeta CDR3 sequencing was carried out on roughly 130 peripheral blood samples, which came from about 45 ophthalmopathy, fewer than 80 hyperthyroidism and approximately 17 progressor patients. To identify distinguishing TCR V-J signatures, a discovery cohort of 95 to 100 patients was used, comprising 43 with Graves' ophthalmopathy and approximately 58 with stable Graves' hyperthyroidism. An independent validation cohort of 18 to 20 hyperthyroidism patients and approximately 16 patients who later progressed to ophthalmopathy tested prospective prediction of ophthalmopathy. Following sampling, methimazole starting at 30 mg daily was given to hyperthyroidism patients, and high-dose intravenous methylprednisolone was given to ophthalmopathy patients. Thyroid tissue and blood T-cell repertoires from about six Graves' hyperthyroidism patients were also compared in the study. The 80 to 100 discovery patients were randomly divided into training and test sets at a 7:3 ratio.

TCR beta CDR3 regions were amplified from RNA transcripts. For the first round of RT-PCR on the TCR CDR3, the HTBI primer set was used together with the Qiagen OneStep RT-PCR kit. The libraries were constructed in a second round of multiplex PCR and then size-selected and purified. Paired-end sequencing of the libraries was performed with 100 bp reads on an Illumina HiSeq2000. Per the source publication's procedure: SOAPnuke was used to process the raw data, throwing out any read that contained adapters or uncalled bases, had a mean Phred below 15, or lacked an exact constant-primer or identifier match. COPE v1.2.5 was used to merge high-quality paired reads, and clonotypes were defined as unique nucleotide sequences. MiTCR v1.1 was used to align the clonotypes against IMGT TRBV, TRBD and TRBJ reference segments. Only V-J combinations with frequency above 0.0001, covering roughly 99% of repertoires, were analysed. A TCS score was defined as the ratio of F50 (clonal expansion) to E x V (chaos), with BLOSUM62-based TCRdist applied between CDR3 peptides within each V-J. Welch's t-statistics and random forest reduced fewer than 600 V-J features to roughly 13, which were used in a naive Bayes classifier (R e1071). In TCRdb, the public reads were trimmed at Q25 with fastp and aligned with MiXCR, with productive beta chains retained. CDR3 protein duplicates are merged, each entry listing the most common genes and DNA. The V and J calls here are based on TCRdb, not the publication. The sample contains approximately 530,000 distinct CDR3 sequences, 20% of them found a single time. The ten top clones hold less than 55% of the sample.

On the study overall, not on this receptor specifically: Blood samples also contained most of the expanded thyroid clonotypes (frequency above 0.001), which suggests that blood repertoires may reflect thyroid immune responses. Ophthalmopathy was separated from stable hyperthyroidism by a 13 V-J signature model, with about 86% sensitivity and roughly 84% specificity obtained in cross-validation and 80%/75% obtained in testing. In validation, the model predicted progression to ophthalmopathy a median of 6.5 months before onset, with about 70% sensitivity and 72.22% specificity. No statistical method was used to fix the sample size in advance, and group allocation was not hidden from the investigators.

In the ophthalmopathy patients, disease was moderately to severely active, with a Clinical Activity Score of 3 or more, a NOSPECS grade of 4 or more, and a duration of less than 3 months. Patients with uncontrolled infections, other autoimmune diseases, pregnancy or lactation were excluded. Diagnoses relied on clinical symptoms, serum thyroxine and TRAb, thyroid ultrasound and orbital computed tomography. Ficoll-Paque density gradient centrifugation was used to isolate PBMCs from 8.5 to 10 ml of fresh peripheral blood. Total RNA was extracted with Trizol reagent, and quality was checked on an Agilent 2100 Bioanalyzer. The germline V gene specifies MNHNS as CDR1 and SASEGT as CDR2. V was cut back by 4 bases and J by 2 bases, leaving a gap of 8 bases between them. From cysteine to phenylalanine, the CDR3 is 13 amino acids long. Kept here is only the CDR3 DNA, which spans 39 bases and is read in frame from base 1.

Many counts were recorded for this clonotype. Its antigen is still unknown. No base qualities exist here, and no much larger clone lies one base off it. The sequenced sample consisted of blood. The clonotype was recovered from a man aged 35-49 years with Graves' ophthalmopathy. The chain links TRBV6-1 with TRBJ1-1, with no confident D gene call. The CDR3 region reads CASSARTNTEAFF. The DNA sequence is as follows: TGTGCCAGCAGTGCTCGGACTAACACTGAAGCTTTCTTT.